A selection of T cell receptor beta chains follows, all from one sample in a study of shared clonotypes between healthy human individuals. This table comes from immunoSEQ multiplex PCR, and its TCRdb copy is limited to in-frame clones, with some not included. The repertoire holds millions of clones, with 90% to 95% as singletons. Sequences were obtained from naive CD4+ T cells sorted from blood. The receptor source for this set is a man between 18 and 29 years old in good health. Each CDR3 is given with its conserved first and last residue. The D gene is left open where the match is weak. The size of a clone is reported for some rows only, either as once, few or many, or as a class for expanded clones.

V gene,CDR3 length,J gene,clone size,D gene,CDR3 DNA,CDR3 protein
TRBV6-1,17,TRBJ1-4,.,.,TGTGCCAGCAGTGAACGACGAGGGGGACCAACTAATGAAAAACTGTTTTTT,CASSERRGGPTNEKLFF
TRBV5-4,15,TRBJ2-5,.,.,TGTGCCAGCAGCTTGGGACTCGGACCGAGAGAGACCCAGTACTTC,CASSLGLGPRETQYF
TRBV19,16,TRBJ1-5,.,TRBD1,TGTGCCAGTAGCGGCGGGACAGCAAGGCCCAATCAGCCCCAGCATTTT,CASSGGTARPNQPQHF
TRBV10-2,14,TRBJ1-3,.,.,TGCGCCAGCAGTGATCCCTTCGGGCGAAACACCATATATTTT,CASSDPFGRNTIYF
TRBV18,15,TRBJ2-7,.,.,TGTGCCAGCTCAGGGCAGGGGACCGGCTCCTACGAGCAGTACTTC,CASSGQGTGSYEQYF
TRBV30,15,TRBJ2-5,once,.,TGTGCCTGGAGTGTTAAGCAGGGGGGTCAAGAGACCCAGTACTTC,CAWSVKQGGQETQYF
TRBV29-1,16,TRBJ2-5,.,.,TGCAGCGTTGAGGACTCGTTCTGGGGGAGTCAAGAGACCCAGTACTTC,CSVEDSFWGSQETQYF
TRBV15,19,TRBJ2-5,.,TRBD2,TGTGCCACCAGCAGAGACCTTGGGAGGACTAGCGGCTACCAAGAGACCCAGTACTTC,CATSRDLGRTSGYQETQYF
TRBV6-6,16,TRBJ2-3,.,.,TGTGCCAGCAGTTCGGGTTCCGAGATTCGCACAGATACGCAGTATTTT,CASSSGSEIRTDTQYF
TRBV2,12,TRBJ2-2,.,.,TGTGCCAGCAGCCTGGGGTCCGGGGAGCTGTTTTTT,CASSLGSGELFF
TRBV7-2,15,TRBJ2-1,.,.,TGTGCCAGCCAACCCCCCGGGCTAGTATACAATGAGCAGTTCTTC,CASQPPGLVYNEQFF
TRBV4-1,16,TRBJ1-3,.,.,TGCGCCAGCAGCCAAGATTGGCAGGCGATAGGAAACACCATATATTTT,CASSQDWQAIGNTIYF
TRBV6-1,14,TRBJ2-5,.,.,TGTGCCAGCAGTTCCACAGGGATCCAAGAGACCCAGTACTTC,CASSSTGIQETQYF
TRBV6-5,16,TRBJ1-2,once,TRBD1,TGTGCCAGCAGTTTAGCCCTTGACAGGGTGGGATATGGCTACACCTTC,CASSLALDRVGYGYTF
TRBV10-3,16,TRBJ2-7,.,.,TGTGCCATCAGCCAACAGGGCCCATCCTCCCTCTACGAGCAGTACTTC,CAISQQGPSSLYEQYF
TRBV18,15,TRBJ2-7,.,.,TGTGCCAGCTCATCAACCGGACAGTTGTACTACGAGCAGTACTTC,CASSSTGQLYYEQYF
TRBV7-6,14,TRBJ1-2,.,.,TGTGCCAGCAGCTTAGGCCCGGCGGCGGGCGGCTACACCTTC,CASSLGPAAGGYTF
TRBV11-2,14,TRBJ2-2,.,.,TGTGCCAGCACCCGGCCCAGGAACACCGGGGAGCTGTTTTTT,CASTRPRNTGELFF
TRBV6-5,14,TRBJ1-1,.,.,TGTGCCAGCAGTTACCTGAACCCGGGCACTGAAGCTTTCTTT,CASSYLNPGTEAFF
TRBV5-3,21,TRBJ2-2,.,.,TGTGCCAGAAGCTTGGCCCTAGGGGATACCTCCACCGCAGGCGACACCGGGGAGCTGTTTTTT,CARSLALGDTSTAGDTGELFF
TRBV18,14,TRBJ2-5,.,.,TGTGCCAGCTCACCGGGGGCAGTCCAAGAGACCCAGTACTTC,CASSPGAVQETQYF
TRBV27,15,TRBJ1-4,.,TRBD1,TGTGCCAGCAGTCGACAGGGGGCAACTAATGAAAAACTGTTTTTT,CASSRQGATNEKLFF
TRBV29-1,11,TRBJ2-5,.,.,TGCAGCGTTGGTAGGCAAGAGACCCAGTACTTC,CSVGRQETQYF
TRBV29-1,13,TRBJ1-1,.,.,TGCAGCGCCCGCGAATCTTGGAACACTGAAGCTTTCTTT,CSARESWNTEAFF
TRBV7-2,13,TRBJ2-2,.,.,TGTGCCAGCAGCGAACTAGGCACCGGGGAGCTGTTTTTT,CASSELGTGELFF
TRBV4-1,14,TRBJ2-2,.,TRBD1,TGCGCCAGCAGAGGCGCGGACAGGTCGAGGGAGCTGTTTTTT,CASRGADRSRELFF
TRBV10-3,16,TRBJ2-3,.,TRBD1,TGTGCCATCAGTCCCCTTGGAGGACAGGGCTCAGATACGCAGTATTTT,CAISPLGGQGSDTQYF
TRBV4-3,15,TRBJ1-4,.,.,TGCGCCAGCAGCCCGGGACTAAACAGGGCTGAAAAACTGTTTTTT,CASSPGLNRAEKLFF
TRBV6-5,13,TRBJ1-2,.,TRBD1,TGTGCCAGCAGTCGGGACAGGGGGAATGGCTACACCTTC,CASSRDRGNGYTF